The source of this T cell receptor beta chain is a study of CD8+CD57+ T cells in acquired aplastic anemia. The V gene lost 2 bases and the J gene lost 0 bases, with 8 bases spanning the gap. From germline, CDR1 is SGHNT and CDR2 YYREEE (reference sequence). The CDR3 covers 14 residues. Notes on this clonotype: Its antigen is still unknown.

Both TCR beta VDJ combination and CDR3 sequence profiling were carried out. Genomic DNA was the template for this profiling. TCRdb reprocessed the reads via MiXCR and lists one record per CDR3 protein. This sample has 200,000 or so distinct CDR3 sequences; about half occur once, and the top ten carry 15% to 20%. By flow cytometry, patients selected for sequencing had shown an expansion of CD8+CD57+ cells. Severe acquired aplastic anemia was present in all patients. No therapy was given to patients before blood sampling. General study findings and limits: It was found that approximately 29 CD8+ CDR3 sequences were shared between patients and controls.

The chain has TRBV5-4 and TRBJ1-1; no firm D call. The clonotype originates from a human donor with aplastic anemia. Source material: sorted CD4+, CD8+, or CD8+CD57+ T cells (not recorded which) from PBMCs. The CDR3 DNA sequence: TGTGCCAGCAGCTTATACGGGGTGAACACTGAAGCTTTCTTT. It codes for CASSLYGVNTEAFF.